Presented here are 20 T cell receptor beta chains from one specimen sequenced in a study of blood T cell repertoires in COVID-19. The repertoire was sequenced with immunoSEQ multiplex PCR; TCRdb's copy has only in-frame clones and lacks some. This sample has about 140,000 clones, with more than 75% found just once. The sample consisted of PBMCs or T cells enriched from blood (not recorded which). The source is a man aged 55 to 70 who had recovered from COVID-19.

This rearrangement joins TRBV11-2 to TRBJ1-6; weak D call: TRBD1 (5 bases). V gave up 5 bases and J gave up 7 bases, with 24 bases separating them. Germline CDR1 is SGHAT and CDR2 is FQNNGV. This CDR3 has 18 amino acids. This CDR3 is CASSPGRGGVSPNSPLHF. The CDR3 DNA follows: TGTGCCAGCAGCCCTGGCCGCGGGGGGGTCTCCCCGAATTCACCCCTCCACTTT.

This chain connects TRBV28 to TRBJ1-5; D might be TRBD1 (5 bases). The CDR3 consists of 13 residues. V was pared by 8 bases and J by 1 base, with 9 bases between. CDR1 MDHEN and CDR2 SYDVKM come from the germline V gene. CDR3 nucleotides: TGTGCCAGCCTGACAGCCAGCAATCAGCCCCAGCATTTT. This gives the protein CASLTASNQPQHF.

The chain carries TRBV3-1 (or the pseudogene TRBV3-2) and TRBJ2-7; 9 bases fit TRBD1. With 6 bases clipped from V and 2 bases from J, the junction kept 2 bases outside the gene matches. CDR1 and CDR2 (germline): LGHDT, YNNKEL (reference sequence). The CDR3 is 13 amino acids. CDR3 in DNA: TGTGCCAGCAGACGACAGGGGGCCTACGAGCAGTACTTC. Its protein is CASRRQGAYEQYF.

This chain uses TRBV10-2 with TRBJ2-5; TRBD2 matches 11 bases. V shed 0 bases, J shed 4 bases, and the junction held 10 bases outside the gene matches. The CDR3 has 18 residues. From germline, CDR1 is WSHSY and CDR2 SAAADI. CDR3: CASSESTAVAGGLETQYF. CDR3 coding DNA: TGCGCCAGCAGTGAGTCGACAGCGGTAGCGGGGGGGTTAGAGACCCAGTACTTC.

The chain recombines TRBV24-1 with TRBJ2-1; the match to TRBD2 covers 11 bases. Germline CDR1 and CDR2: KGHDR and SFDVKD. The length of the CDR3 is 16 residues. V was clipped by 3 bases and J by 9 bases; unmatched bases: 9. The CDR3 region is CATSDPNGLAGVEQFF. CDR3 nucleotide sequence: TGTGCCACCAGTGATCCCAACGGACTAGCGGGTGTTGAGCAGTTCTTC.

A few counts support this clone. The rearrangement joins TRBV5-1 to TRBJ1-6; D unresolved. Germline lookup yields CDR1 SGHRS and CDR2 YFSETQ. This CDR3 comprises 14 residues. V was cut by 0 bases and J by 8 bases, with 9 bases left in between. CDR3 nucleotides: TGCGCCAGCAGCTTGGTGGGAGAGGATTCACCCCTCCACTTT. As protein: CASSLVGEDSPLHF.

The chain couples TRBV19 to TRBJ1-2; no clear D gene. There are 14 residues in the CDR3. Looked up from germline, CDR1 is LNHDA and CDR2 is SQIVND (reference sequence). Trimming removed 1 base at V and 6 bases at J, with 12 bases between. CDR3 in amino acids: CASSIVLREDGYTF. DNA of the CDR3: TGTGCCAGTAGTATAGTTTTAAGGGAGGATGGCTACACCTTC.

The rearrangement uses TRBV18 and TRBJ2-3; D call uncertain. The length of the CDR3 is 13 residues. CDR1 is KGHSH and CDR2 is LQKENI in the germline V gene. The V end lost 6 bases, the J end lost 0 bases, and 7 bases lay between the germline ends. The CDR3 sequence is CASSQSSTDTQYF. In nucleotides, the CDR3 is TGTGCCAGCTCCCAGTCTAGCACAGATACGCAGTATTTT.

This chain links TRBV18 with TRBJ1-1; TRBD1 is a possible D gene (6 bases). Trimming removed 3 bases at V and 6 bases at J, with 17 bases between. Germline assignment: CDR1 KGHSH and CDR2 LQKENI. The CDR3 is made up of 15 amino acids. CDR3: CASSPGAGRNAEAFF. Written as DNA, the CDR3 is TGTGCCAGCTCACCGGGGGCAGGGCGAAACGCTGAAGCTTTCTTT.

The chain couples TRBV5-4 to TRBJ2-6; D remains ambiguous. The CDR3 runs to 15 residues. Trimming took 4 bases from V and 1 from J, leaving 9 bases between them. Germline CDR1 and CDR2: SGHNT and YYREEE (reference sequence). The CDR3 sequence is CASSHSRSGANVLTF. CDR3 coding DNA: TGTGCCAGCAGCCACAGTCGGTCTGGGGCCAACGTCCTGACTTTC.

V and J are TRBV6-4 and TRBJ1-2; D is possibly TRBD1 (6 bases). Germline V lookup: CDR1 MRHNA, CDR2 SNTAGT. The CDR3 loop spans 14 amino acids. V lost 5 bases to trimming and J lost 3 bases, with 13 bases between them. Written as DNA, the CDR3 is TGTGCCAGCAGTCGGGACATCGGCTACTATGGCTACACCTTC. It specifies CASSRDIGYYGYTF.

J is TRBJ2-7 and V is TRBV29-1; D might be TRBD1 (6 bases). The CDR3 loop spans 12 amino acids. Germline CDR1 is SQVTM and CDR2 is ANQGSEA. Trimming left V 7 bases short and J 4 bases short, with 14 bases between. The CDR3 region is CSGADSAYEQYF. CDR3 bases: TGCAGCGGGGCGGACAGCGCTTACGAGCAGTACTTC.

The chain recombines TRBV11-3 with TRBJ2-1; a possible D gene is TRBD2 (5 bases). V lost 2 bases, J lost 4 bases, and 9 bases lay in between. The length of the CDR3 is 14 residues. The germline gives CDR1 SGHNT, CDR2 YENEEA. The CDR3 DNA reads TGTGCCAGCAGCTTAACCGGGGAGTACAATGAGCAGTTCTTC. This codes for CASSLTGEYNEQFF.

Only one count was recorded for this clone. V and J are TRBV11-2 and TRBJ2-7; 8 bases fit TRBD1. The J segment lost 3 bases and the V segment lost 5 bases, leaving 9 bases of the junction unmatched. This CDR3 comprises 15 residues. Germline loops: CDR1 SGHAT, CDR2 FQNNGV. Written as DNA, the CDR3 is TGTGCCAGCAGCATATCCGGGACAGGAGGCTACGAGCAGTACTTC. It yields the protein CASSISGTGGYEQYF.

There are a few counts of this clone. The chain combines TRBV19 with TRBJ2-7; 7 bases are a match to TRBD1. V shed 5 bases and J 8 bases; nucleotides not matched to a gene: 6. This CDR3 is built from 12 residues. The germline gives CDR1 LNHDA, CDR2 SQIVND (reference sequence). In DNA form, the CDR3 reads TGTGCCAGTAGTTACCAACAGGGGCAGCAGTACTTC. Translated, it gives CASSYQQGQQYF.

V is TRBV28 and J is TRBJ1-5, with a possible D match to TRBD1 (5 bases). The germline CDR1 and CDR2 sequences are MDHEN and SYDVKM. CDR3 length: 14 residues. Trimming left V 4 bases short and J 5 bases short, with 12 bases between. The CDR3 loop reads CASSSPGGDQPQHF. The CDR3, as DNA: TGTGCCAGCAGTTCCCCGGGAGGGGATCAGCCCCAGCATTTT.

Concerning this clone: Other nucleotide sequences in the sample specify the same CDR3. The rearrangement uses TRBV6-5 and TRBJ1-6; D perhaps matches TRBD1 (5 bases). The CDR3 spans 15 residues. V lost 4 bases to trimming and J lost 5 bases, with 12 bases between them. Germline lookup yields CDR1 MNHEY and CDR2 SVGAGI. Here the CDR3 reads CASSSRQGNNSPLHF. The CDR3 DNA sequence: TGTGCCAGCAGTTCCAGGCAGGGTAATAATTCACCCCTCCACTTT.

This rearrangement joins TRBV11-2 to TRBJ2-5; TRBD1 is a possible D gene (6 bases). Trimming took 3 bases from V and 4 from J, leaving 12 bases between them. The CDR3 is 14 amino acids. CDR1 is SGHAT and CDR2 is FQNNGV in the germline V gene. The CDR3 sequence is CASSFPGVGETQYF. As DNA, the CDR3 is TGTGCCAGCAGCTTCCCAGGGGTTGGAGAGACCCAGTACTTC.

The chain employs TRBV19 and TRBJ2-7, with D tentatively TRBD2 (6 bases). This CDR3 region has 14 residues. V dropped 3 bases and J dropped 5 bases, with 14 bases sitting between them. Looked up from germline, CDR1 is LNHDA and CDR2 is SQIVND (reference sequence). CDR3 protein: CASSIGRPLNEQYF. The CDR3 DNA reads as TGTGCCAGTAGTATTGGGAGGCCTCTAAACGAGCAGTACTTC. Full variable domain (rest looked up from reference TRBV19 and TRBJ2-7): DGGITQSPKYLFRKEGQNVTLSCEQNLNHDAMYWYRQDPGQGLRLIYYSQIVNDFQKGDIAEGYSVSREKKESFPLTVTSAQKNPTAFYLCASSIGRPLNEQYFGPGTRLTVT.

This chain joins TRBV3-1 (or the pseudogene TRBV3-2) and TRBJ2-6; TRBD1 matches 9 bases. The CDR3 has 20 residues. The V gene's germline CDR1 is LGHDT and CDR2 YNNKEL (reference sequence). J gave up 4 bases and V 2 bases, and 15 bases lay outside the gene matches. The CDR3 protein is CASSQYQSKTGGSGANVLTF. In DNA form, the CDR3 reads TGTGCCAGCAGCCAATATCAAAGTAAGACAGGGGGTTCCGGGGCCAACGTCCTGACTTTC.